The present T cell receptor (beta chain) was sequenced within a study of cytomegalovirus exposure and HLA in healthy donors (dated by TCRdb to 2015 to 2018). In the study overall: An earlier analysis of more than 550 of the donors reported 276 Gb of sequence data and 95 million to 120 million unique TCR beta sequences obtained from about 200 million T cells. To study patterns of TCR occurrence, a later analysis re-analyzed previously published TCR beta repertoires from 650 to 750 donors and added high-resolution HLA genotyping. Class I and class II HLA loci were covered by the typing at four-digit resolution. Alongside the repertoire data, information on donor age, sex, ethnicity and CMV serostatus was compiled. Using immunosequencing, the study profiled T cell repertoires from fewer than 700 subjects and related those repertoires to cytomegalovirus serostatus. Of the 300 to 500 genotyped donors, 81% were placed in the genetic ancestry cluster associated with self-reported Caucasian donors. Across 398 genotyped donors of the cohort, an average of roughly 230,000 unique TCR beta nucleotide sequences per donor were sequenced, and roughly 20% of those sequences were non-productive. The later analysis used no new phenotypic data to find candidate immune exposures, relying instead on TCR beta sequences and their occurrence across donors. Along with the roughly 700-subject first cohort, a separate validation cohort of over a hundred different subjects was used. Several DR-DQ haplotypes were treated as single units for association and clustering because of strong linkage in the cohort. A later genetic analysis used genome-wide SNP genotypes for about 65% of the roughly 670 donors, treating that subset as a discovery cohort. An early release covering around 630 HLA-typed donors comprised about 300 gigabases of sequencing data and roughly 85 million unique TCR sequences. The study combined high-throughput TCR immunosequencing, statistical association of individual TCRs with disease status, and machine learning to predict cytomegalovirus infection status. The number of donors typed differed by locus, with roughly 629-640 for A, B, C, DRB1 and DQB1, around 560 for DQA1, nearly 610 for DPA1, and some 450 for DPB1. The study aimed to test whether cataloging public T cell receptors could reveal signatures of past pathogen exposure. All discovery cohort repertoires had been generated using a single sequencing platform. An earlier analysis of 587 of the donors used high-throughput TCR beta sequencing to judge whether each TCR beta V gene segment behaved as functional or pseudogenic. Study-level results and caveats: Across donors, most TCR sequences were observed very rarely, whereas some public TCRs were present in many individuals. In vitro tests confirmed that a few of the cytomegalovirus-associated TCR beta chains recognize cytomegalovirus antigens. In a later analysis, several top co-occurrence clusters were reported to appear linked to parvovirus B19, influenza, CMV and Epstein-Barr virus. The cohort was sequenced for TCR beta chains only, and without alpha or paired-chain data the features that could be detected were limited. A cluster of highly shared sequence variants was judged likely to be a technical artifact of the sequencing pipeline. An association between a missense DCLRE1C variant and V-gene and J-gene trimming of TCR beta chains was found in a later genetic analysis and replicated in an independent cohort. Compared with equally common non-associated chains, HLA-associated TCR beta chains in a later analysis were more clonally expanded and had lower generation probabilities. According to the authors, the approach could potentially be generalized to other disease states and immunological phenotypes. When HLA alleles, especially DR and DQ, strongly co-occurred, attributing TCR associations to individual alleles was difficult. Most CMV-associated TCR beta chains appeared to be HLA-restricted in a later analysis, and the HLA associations seemed to be driven largely by CMV exposure. The only immune exposure information available for the cohort was CMV serostatus. The earlier analysis of approximately 540 of the donors excluded 15 to 20 rarely observed V segments, including chromosome 9 orphons, because counts were too low. In an earlier analysis of about 600 of the donors, most TCR beta V segments appeared in productive rearrangements about 90% or about 30% of the time, broadly matching IMGT annotations. In a later genetic analysis, fewer N-insertions in productive TCRs were reported among donors in an Asian-associated ancestry cluster than the roughly 700-donor mean. A further reported finding was that TCR beta sequences accurately predicted the HLA-A and HLA-B alleles for most subjects in the first cohort. Presence/absence analyses assumed roughly uniform sequencing depth across donors, an assumption that may not hold. The classifier was reported to diagnose cytomegalovirus status with high specificity and sensitivity in both the original and validation cohorts. HLA typing was unavailable for some donors at each locus, so association tests used only the typed subset. A total of fewer than 200 TCR beta chains were listed by the study as associated with cytomegalovirus. A later analysis found that TCR association rates varied across HLA loci, with DRB1 alleles showing the most associated TCRs and HLA-C alleles the fewest. Correlated functional status among segregating V segments might be attributable to linkage disequilibrium, but an unknown experimental factor could not be ruled out. In a later analysis, 16,951 TCR beta sequences were associated with specific HLA alleles at a false discovery rate of 0.05.

The cohort was made up of approximately 700 healthy bone marrow donors. At the time of sampling, all cohort members were nominally healthy, though unrecorded immune exposures were likely present. The donor was CMV seronegative and was included in the group of approximately 350 seronegative cohort members. A peripheral blood sample was collected from each donor, and TCR beta sequencing was performed on peripheral blood mononuclear cells. Genomic DNA was extracted from the blood cell samples with the Qiagen DNeasy Blood Extraction Kit. For this clone: Its antigen target is currently unknown. Per-nucleotide qualities are absent, and no much larger clonotype sits a single base away.

Receptors were amplified or captured by the immunoSEQ multiplex PCR assay. For the multiplex PCR, a mixture combining 60 forward primers for TCR Vbeta segments and 13 reverse primers for TCR Jbeta segments was used. A multiplex PCR assay on genomic DNA amplified the CDR3 region of rearranged TCR beta genes. The amplified TCR beta libraries were sequenced on the Illumina HiSeq System as 87-base-pair reads. On the study's bioinformatics: A later analysis tallied around 80 million unique TCR beta chains across the 550 to 850 repertoires, and roughly 11 million of those chains were shared by two or more donors. A nearest-neighbor algorithm error-corrected the raw reads and collapsed the reads into unique sequences, merging closely related sequences to remove PCR and sequencing errors. V, D and J gene segments were assigned by aligning CDR3 sequences to IMGT reference sequences. For a sequence to be retained, a match of at least six nucleotides to both a V gene segment and a J gene segment was required. Rearrangements were classified as productive when the CDR3 lacked stop codons and remained in frame with V and J, and all other rearrangements were classified as non-productive. CDR3 was defined according to IMGT convention as the region running from the second conserved V-encoded cysteine to the conserved J-encoded phenylalanine. The earlier analysis of around 640 of the donors excluded sequences that lacked an unambiguous match to a single V gene segment. An earlier analysis of approximately 590 of the donors called V segments functional above 56.7% productive rearrangements and segregating when the between-donor standard deviation exceeded 5%. A statistical classification framework was built for diagnosing cytomegalovirus status from the catalog of TCR beta chain sequences. In a later analysis, TCR nucleotide sequences were compared against IMGT/GENE-DB human TR gene sequences so that V and J genes could be assigned. In a later analysis, CDR3 sequences and most-parsimonious VDJ recombination scenarios were assigned using the TCRdist pipeline. In a later analysis, every TCR beta chain was defined by the combination of its CDR3 amino acid sequence and its V-gene family, and reads without a unique V-gene family were dropped. As a way to deal with suspected cross-contamination and a sequencing artifact, a later analysis dropped under 600 nucleotide sequences that were highly shared and had low generation probability. A later analysis calculated a clonal expansion index for each public chain from normalized within-repertoire ranks of inferred template counts. In a later analysis, generation probabilities were computed using a VDJ recombination model fitted to out-of-frame rearrangements, and the results were checked against IGoR. In a later analysis, hypergeometric tests were used to score TCR-TCR, TCR-HLA and TCR-CMV co-occurrence, with a repertoire-size bias correction applied to TCR pairs. A later analysis estimated false discovery rates by permuting HLA or CMV assignments 20 times. A later analysis grouped co-occurring TCRs with DBSCAN, adding TCRdist sequence similarity when clustering within HLA-allele-positive subsets. Co-occurrence clustering excluded repertoires with fewer than 30,000 or more than 120,000 public chains, plus five with anomalous nucleotide sharing. Drawn from immuneACCESS, this table holds only the in-frame rearrangements with V and J called that TCRdb kept. Clones are partly lost; checked studies trace under half to an unresolved V gene and leave the rest unexplained. V and J calls plus clone size are reproduced from that table; the DNA served to infer D and trimming. The sample data list 95,000 to 100,000 clones, and approximately 77% of these were observed just once. The ten largest clones take up roughly 8% of the sample.

This receptor was taken from a female donor in good health and CMV-seronegative. The sequenced sample was PBMCs.

The base sequence is TGTGCCAGCAGCTTGCCCCCCCAGGGCTACACCTTC. The encoded protein is CASSLPPQGYTF. The receptor chain draws on TRBV5-6 and TRBJ1-2; the D gene cannot be named for sure. V is pared back by 1 base and J by 8 bases, with 9 bases lying between the germline termini. The CDR3 spans 12 residues, from the cysteine through the phenylalanine. The sequence is cut down to CDR3 DNA, 36 bases in frame from base 1. CDR1 and CDR2 were assigned from the germline V gene as SGHDT and YYEEEE.